These 26 T cell receptor beta chains were all obtained from the same sample, sequenced in a study of blood T cell repertoires in COVID-19 (dated by TCRdb to about 2020). The library was generated by the immunoSEQ multiplex PCR assay. TCRdb took over this immuneACCESS table, retaining in-frame rearrangements with V and J assigned. Such tables are incomplete; in checked studies, under half of the missing clones stem from an unresolved V gene, and the remainder is unexplained. Present in this sample are more than 300,000 clones, approximately 82% of which were seen just once. The top ten hold approximately 1.2% of the sample. Sequencing was done on a sample of peripheral blood. Receptors were obtained from a woman between 50 and 59 years old with acute or convalescent COVID-19.

The chain carries TRBV29-1 and TRBJ1-1; unclear D gene. Trimming removed 7 bases from V and 1 base from J, with 16 bases in between. The germline CDR1 and CDR2 sequences are SQVTM and ANQGSEA. CDR3 length: 14 residues. Here the CDR3 reads CSAGEVERNTEAFF. For the CDR3, the DNA is TGCAGCGCCGGTGAGGTTGAGAGGAACACTGAAGCTTTCTTT.

The chain links TRBV7-8 to TRBJ2-1; D is possibly TRBD2 (6 bases). CDR1 is SGHVS, CDR2 FQNEAQ, per germline. Trimming pared 5 bases from V and 4 bases from J, leaving 18 bases between. This CDR3 comprises 16 residues. CDR3 DNA: TGTGCCAGCAGCCCGCGGGATTCGGGCTTTTACAATGAGCAGTTCTTC. Residues: CASSPRDSGFYNEQFF.

This chain joins TRBV15 and TRBJ2-5, with 7 bases lining up with TRBD2. This CDR3 is built from 16 residues. CDR1 LNHNV and CDR2 YYDKDF come from the germline V gene (reference sequence). The V gene end was trimmed by 3 bases and the J gene end by 2 bases; junction bases not matched to a gene: 9. The DNA for the CDR3 is TGTGCCACCAGCAGCCTAGCTGGGGGGGGTCAAGAGACCCAGTACTTC. Protein sequence: CATSSLAGGGQETQYF.

The CDR3 loop reads CASSLAWGPGYGYTF. The CDR3 nucleotides read TGTGCCAGCAGCTTAGCGTGGGGGCCTGGCTATGGCTACACCTTC. The J gene is TRBJ1-2, the V gene TRBV7-2; tentative D call: TRBD1 (6 bases). V was cut by 0 bases and J by 4 bases, with 12 bases left in between. This CDR3 is built from 15 residues. Germline CDR1 reads SGHTA; CDR2 reads FQGNSA.

This clone was observed a few times. The V call is TRBV5-6, the J call TRBJ1-1; TRBD1 aligns across 11 bases. V lost 4 bases and J lost 3; bases outside the gene matches: 5. CDR3 length equals 15 residues. The germline gives CDR1 SGHDT, CDR2 YYEEEE. The CDR3 loop is CASSLDRGQDTEAFF. For the CDR3, the DNA is TGTGCCAGCAGCCTGGACAGGGGGCAGGACACTGAAGCTTTCTTT.

This clone showed up just once. This sequence joins TRBV28 and TRBJ2-7, with TRBD1 matching 9 bases. J gave up 3 bases and V 8 bases, and 17 bases lay outside the gene matches. The CDR3 sequence is 17 residues long. Germline lookup yields CDR1 MDHEN and CDR2 SYDVKM. The CDR3 spells CASLPGQGIGGNYEQYV. Written as DNA, the CDR3 is TGTGCCAGCTTACCGGGACAGGGTATTGGGGGTAACTACGAGCAGTACGTC.

This sequence joins TRBV11-2 and TRBJ2-7, with D possibly TRBD2 on 5 matching bases. Germline values: CDR1 SGHAT, CDR2 FQNNGV. CDR3 length equals 12 residues. V lost 5 bases, J lost 5 bases, and 10 bases lay in between. CDR3 in amino acids: CASSPTRDEQYF. The DNA for the CDR3 is TGTGCCAGCAGCCCTACTAGAGACGAGCAGTACTTC.

This clone was detected a few times. This sequence joins TRBV2 and TRBJ2-7; tentative D call: TRBD2 (5 bases). The CDR3 is 14 residues long. Germline CDR1 is SNHLY and CDR2 is FYNNEI. V was trimmed by 4 bases and J by 1 base, leaving 11 bases between them. The DNA of the CDR3 is TGTGCCAGCAGTGCTGGGAGTCTATCCTACGAGCAGTACTTC. Amino acid sequence: CASSAGSLSYEQYF. Full variable domain (missing parts from reference TRBV2 and TRBJ2-7): EPEVTQTPSHQVTQMGQEVILRCVPISNHLYFYWYRQILGQKVEFLVSFYNNEISEKSEIFDDQFSVERPDGSNFTLKIRSTKLEDSAMYFCASSAGSLSYEQYFGPGTRLTVT.

The V call is TRBV5-1, the J call TRBJ2-5; 8 nucleotides line up with TRBD2. CDR1 and CDR2 from the germline V gene are SGHRS and YFSETQ. This CDR3 spans 16 amino acids. J gave up 0 bases and V 7 bases, and 11 bases lay outside the gene matches. In DNA form, the CDR3 reads TGCGCCAGCGGAGCCAATAGCGGGGAGTACCAAGAGACCCAGTACTTC. Protein sequence: CASGANSGEYQETQYF.

The genes are TRBV18 and TRBJ2-5; perhaps TRBD2 as D (6 bases). The ends were cut back, 3 bases at V and 5 bases at J, with 16 bases in the middle. The germline gives CDR1 KGHSH, CDR2 LQKENI. The CDR3 spans 15 residues. The DNA of the CDR3 is TGTGCCAGCTCACCGGCAGGTCCTGCGGGGGAGACCCAGTACTTC. It codes for CASSPAGPAGETQYF.

This chain connects TRBV3-1 (or the pseudogene TRBV3-2) to TRBJ2-2, with D perhaps matching TRBD1 (6 bases). Germline V gives CDR1 LGHDT, CDR2 YNNKEL (reference sequence). There are 14 residues in the CDR3. Trimming cost V 8 bases and J 0 bases, with 10 bases left between them. CDR3 DNA: TGTGCCAGCTGTAGGACAGCGAACACCGGGGAGCTGTTTTTT. Protein sequence: CASCRTANTGELFF.

V and J are TRBV7-2 and TRBJ2-2; D may be TRBD1 (5 bases). Per germline, CDR1 SGHTA and CDR2 FQGNSA. This CDR3 is built from 16 residues. V lost 5 bases and J lost 4, with 17 bases in between. The CDR3 coding sequence is TGTGCCAGCAGCCTACTGGGTCAGGGTGGCACCGGGGAGCTGTTTTTT. Its translation: CASSLLGQGGTGELFF.

The chain employs TRBV3-1 (or the pseudogene TRBV3-2) and TRBJ1-2; D is possibly TRBD1 (5 bases). Trimming shortened V by 1 base and J by 3 bases, and 12 bases separated the two germline ends. The germline CDR1 and CDR2 sequences are LGHDT and YNNKEL (reference sequence). The CDR3 has 15 residues. The CDR3 reads CASSQVPDNYYGYTF. The DNA of the CDR3 is TGTGCCAGCAGCCAAGTGCCGGACAACTACTATGGCTACACCTTC.

This chain joins TRBV10-3 and TRBJ1-1; tentative D call: TRBD1 (5 bases). Trimming stripped 3 bases from V and 8 bases from J, with 13 bases between. Germline loops: CDR1 ENHRY, CDR2 SYGVKD. The CDR3 is made up of 13 amino acids. The CDR3 protein is CAISDHGHQEAFF. CDR3 DNA sequence: TGTGCCATCAGTGACCACGGACATCAGGAAGCTTTCTTT.

J is TRBJ2-3 and V is TRBV7-9; a weak D match, TRBD2 (5 bases). V was cut by 3 bases and J by 2 bases, with 9 bases left in between. Per germline, CDR1 SEHNR and CDR2 FQNEAQ (reference sequence). This CDR3 spans 14 amino acids. The CDR3 region is CASSFGLLTDTQYF. CDR3 nucleotide sequence: TGTGCCAGCAGCTTCGGACTTCTCACAGATACGCAGTATTTT.

The chain couples TRBV19 to TRBJ2-3; 13 bases fit TRBD2. Trimming removed 2 bases from V and 4 bases from J; junction bases left unmatched: 3. The V gene's germline CDR1 is LNHDA and CDR2 SQIVND (reference sequence). The CDR3 consists of 16 residues. The CDR3 here is CASSIRGTSGADTQYF. CDR3 DNA: TGTGCCAGTAGTATAAGGGGGACTAGCGGGGCAGATACGCAGTATTTT.

This chain links TRBV29-1 with TRBJ2-2, with 7 bases identical to TRBD1. Looked up from germline, CDR1 is SQVTM and CDR2 is ANQGSEA. This CDR3 is built from 15 residues. J was trimmed by 4 bases and V by 6 bases; bases with no gene match: 11. This chain's CDR3 is CSVRRTGDSTGELFF. In DNA, the CDR3 is TGCAGCGTGCGCCGTACAGGGGATTCCACCGGGGAGCTGTTTTTT.

This chain uses TRBV4-2 with TRBJ2-5, with TRBD2 matching over 7 bases. Germline CDR1 LGHNA, CDR2 YNFKEQ. V dropped 1 base and J dropped 4; count of bases not matched to a gene: 9. The CDR3 consists of 16 residues. CDR3 nucleotide sequence: TGTGCCAGCAGCCAAGGAGGCGGGAGTGGGGGAGAGACCCAGTACTTC. Translating gives CASSQGGGSGGETQYF.

The rearrangement uses TRBV4-3 and TRBJ2-7; D remains ambiguous. This CDR3 spans 15 amino acids. The germline V and J ends were trimmed by 0 bases and 10 bases, with 19 bases remaining between them. The germline V gene encodes CDR1 LGHNA and CDR2 YSLEER. CDR3 sequence (DNA): TGCGCCAGCAGCCAAGATCCCCATTCCGGGTCTGAACAGTACTTC. It translates to CASSQDPHSGSEQYF.

The V and J genes are TRBV9 and TRBJ1-5, with 7 bases fitting TRBD1. Germline V gives CDR1 SGDLS, CDR2 YYNGEE. The CDR3 contains 15 residues. V lost 3 bases to trimming and J lost 6 bases; unmatched junction nucleotides: 9. CDR3 sequence (DNA): TGTGCCAGCAGCGCGGGACAGCTCGGGGGTCAGCCCCAGCATTTT. Translating it yields CASSAGQLGGQPQHF. The whole variable domain, remainder taken from reference TRBV9 and TRBJ1-5, is DSGVTQTPKHLITATGQRVTLRCSPRSGDLSVYWYQQSLDQGLQFLIQYYNGEERAKGNILERFSAQQFPDLHSELNLSSLELGDSALYFCASSAGQLGGQPQHFGDGTRLSIL.

This chain joins TRBV3-1 (or the pseudogene TRBV3-2) and TRBJ2-3, with D tentatively TRBD2 (5 bases). Germline V CDR1 and CDR2: LGHDT, YNNKEL (reference sequence). V dropped 1 base and J dropped 6 bases, with 8 bases sitting between them. The CDR3 sequence is 13 residues long. In nucleotides, the CDR3 is TGTGCCAGCAGCCAAGGACCGGGGGATACGCAGTATTTT. Protein sequence: CASSQGPGDTQYF.

The chain couples TRBV20-1 to TRBJ2-5, with D unresolved. The CDR3 runs 11 residues. From germline, CDR1 is DFQATT and CDR2 SNEGSKA (reference sequence). V gave up 4 bases and J gave up 7 bases, with 10 bases separating them. CDR3 sequence (DNA): TGCAGTGCTAAATCTTCCTGGACCCAGTACTTC. This gives the protein CSAKSSWTQYF.

The chain couples TRBV30 to TRBJ2-3; TRBD2 is a possible D gene (5 bases). V was pared by 7 bases and J by 0 bases, with 14 bases between. This CDR3 region has 14 residues. CDR1 GTSNPN and CDR2 SVGIG come from the germline V gene (reference sequence). DNA for the CDR3: TGTGCCTCCCCCACGGGGAGTAGCACAGATACGCAGTATTTT. It yields the protein CASPTGSSTDTQYF.

V gene TRBV12-5 combines with J gene TRBJ1-1, with TRBD1 matching over 9 bases. CDR3 length: 17 residues. V gave up 5 bases and J gave up 0 bases; unmatched junction bases: 10. Looked up from germline, CDR1 is LGHNT and CDR2 is FRNRAP. The chain's CDR3 is CASGTDRGGSLNTEAFF. CDR3 nucleotides: TGTGCTAGTGGTACTGACAGGGGGGGCTCTCTGAACACTGAAGCTTTCTTT.

V is TRBV6-6 and J is TRBJ2-3; a possible D gene is TRBD2 (5 bases). The CDR3 spans 15 residues. Trimming shortened V by 7 bases and J by 1 base, and 15 bases separated the two germline ends. Germline CDR1 reads MNHNY; CDR2 reads SVGAGI (reference sequence). The CDR3 is CASTRLTGGTDTQYF. CDR3 DNA: TGTGCCAGCACCAGACTAACTGGTGGCACAGATACGCAGTATTTT.

The CDR3 DNA reads TGTGCCAGCAGCCCCGGGACAGGGGGCTCGGGGGAGACCCAGTACTTC. Amino acids: CASSPGTGGSGETQYF. V is TRBV7-7 and J is TRBJ2-5; 12 nucleotides line up with TRBD1. The CDR3 totals 16 residues. Germline V lookup: CDR1 SSHAT, CDR2 FNYEAQ (reference sequence). V was clipped by 5 bases and J by 5 bases; unmatched bases: 9.